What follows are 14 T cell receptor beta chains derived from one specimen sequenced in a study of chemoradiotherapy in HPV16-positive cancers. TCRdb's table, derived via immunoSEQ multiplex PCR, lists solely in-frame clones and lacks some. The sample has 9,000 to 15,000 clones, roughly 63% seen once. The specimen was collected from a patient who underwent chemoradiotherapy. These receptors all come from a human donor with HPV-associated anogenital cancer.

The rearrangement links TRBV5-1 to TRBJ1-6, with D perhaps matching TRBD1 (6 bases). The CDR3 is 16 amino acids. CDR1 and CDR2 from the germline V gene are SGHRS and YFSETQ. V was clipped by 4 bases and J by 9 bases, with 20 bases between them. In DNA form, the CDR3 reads TGCGCCAGCAGCACCGGAACGGGACAAAGAGGTTCACCCCTCCACTTT. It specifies CASSTGTGQRGSPLHF.

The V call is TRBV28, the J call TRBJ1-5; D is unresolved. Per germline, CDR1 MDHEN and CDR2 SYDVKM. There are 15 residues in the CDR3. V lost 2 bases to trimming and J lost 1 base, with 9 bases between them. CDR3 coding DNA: TGTGCCAGCAGTTTACGGGGTCCAAGCAATCAGCCCCAGCATTTT. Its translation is CASSLRGPSNQPQHF.

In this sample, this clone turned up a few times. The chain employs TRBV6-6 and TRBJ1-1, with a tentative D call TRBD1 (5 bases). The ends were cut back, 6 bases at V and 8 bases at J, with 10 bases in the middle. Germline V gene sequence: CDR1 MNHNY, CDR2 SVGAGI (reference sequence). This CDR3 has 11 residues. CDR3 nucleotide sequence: TGTGCCAGCAGCCGACGGGACGAAGCTTTCTTT. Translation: CASSRRDEAFF.

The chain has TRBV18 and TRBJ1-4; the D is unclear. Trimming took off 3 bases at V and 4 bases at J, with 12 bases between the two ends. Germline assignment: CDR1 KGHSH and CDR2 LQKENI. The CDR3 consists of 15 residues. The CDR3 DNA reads TGTGCCAGCTCACCGAGGGCAGGAGATAATGAAAAACTGTTTTTT. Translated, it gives CASSPRAGDNEKLFF.

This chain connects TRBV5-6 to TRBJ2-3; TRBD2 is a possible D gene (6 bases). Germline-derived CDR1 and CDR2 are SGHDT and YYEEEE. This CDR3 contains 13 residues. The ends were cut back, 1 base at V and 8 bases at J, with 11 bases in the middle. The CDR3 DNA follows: TGTGCCAGCAGCTTGTATTTGGGGGGTACGCAGTATTTT. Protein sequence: CASSLYLGGTQYF.

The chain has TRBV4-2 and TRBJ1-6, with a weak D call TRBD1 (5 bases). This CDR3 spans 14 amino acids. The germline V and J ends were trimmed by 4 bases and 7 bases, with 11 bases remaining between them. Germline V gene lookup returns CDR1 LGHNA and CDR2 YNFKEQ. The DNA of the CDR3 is TGTGCCAGCAGCCTCCGACAGAGGAATTCACCCCTCCACTTT. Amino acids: CASSLRQRNSPLHF.

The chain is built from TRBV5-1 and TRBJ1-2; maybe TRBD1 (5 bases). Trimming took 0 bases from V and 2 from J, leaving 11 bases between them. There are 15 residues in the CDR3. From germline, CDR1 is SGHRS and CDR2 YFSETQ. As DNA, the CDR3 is TGCGCCAGCAGCTTGGTCGGGGGGGAGAACTATGGCTACACCTTC. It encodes CASSLVGGENYGYTF.

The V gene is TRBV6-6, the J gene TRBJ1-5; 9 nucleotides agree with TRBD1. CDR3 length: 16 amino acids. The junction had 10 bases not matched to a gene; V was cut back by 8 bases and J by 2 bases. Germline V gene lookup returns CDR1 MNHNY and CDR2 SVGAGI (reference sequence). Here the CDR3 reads CASGDLGQGGNQPQHF. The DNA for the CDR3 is TGTGCCAGCGGCGACCTGGGACAGGGCGGCAATCAGCCCCAGCATTTT.

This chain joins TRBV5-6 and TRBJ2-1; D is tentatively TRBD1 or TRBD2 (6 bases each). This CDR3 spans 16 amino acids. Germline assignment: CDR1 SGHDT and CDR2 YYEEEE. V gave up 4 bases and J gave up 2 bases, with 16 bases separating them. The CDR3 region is CASSPALGGPYNEQFF. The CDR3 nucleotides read TGTGCCAGCAGCCCCGCGTTGGGGGGCCCCTACAATGAGCAGTTCTTC.

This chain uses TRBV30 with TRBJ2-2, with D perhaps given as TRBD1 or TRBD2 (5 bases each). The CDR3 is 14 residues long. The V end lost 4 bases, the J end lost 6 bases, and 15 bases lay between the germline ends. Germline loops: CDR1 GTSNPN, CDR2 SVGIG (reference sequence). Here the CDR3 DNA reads TGTGCCTGGAAAATGGGGGAGCGATCCGGGGAGCTGTTTTTT. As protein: CAWKMGERSGELFF.

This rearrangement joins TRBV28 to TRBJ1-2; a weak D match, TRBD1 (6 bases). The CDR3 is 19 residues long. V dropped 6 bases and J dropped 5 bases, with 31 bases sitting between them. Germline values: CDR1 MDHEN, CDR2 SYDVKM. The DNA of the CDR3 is TGTGCCAGCAGAGGACCAGCCAATCTACCCGGACAGCAATTATATGGCTACACCTTC. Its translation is CASRGPANLPGQQLYGYTF.

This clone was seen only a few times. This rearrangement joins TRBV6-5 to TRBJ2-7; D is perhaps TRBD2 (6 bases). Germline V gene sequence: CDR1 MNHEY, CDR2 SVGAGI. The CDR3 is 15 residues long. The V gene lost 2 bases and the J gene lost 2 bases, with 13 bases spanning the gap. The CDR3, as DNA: TGTGCCAGCAGTTACGGCCTGACGGGAGCCTACGAGCAGTACTTC. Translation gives CASSYGLTGAYEQYF.

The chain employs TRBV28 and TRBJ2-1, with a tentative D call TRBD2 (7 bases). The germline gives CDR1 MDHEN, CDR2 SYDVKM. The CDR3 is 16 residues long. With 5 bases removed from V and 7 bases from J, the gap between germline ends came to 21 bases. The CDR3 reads CASSPPRGAWKNEQFF. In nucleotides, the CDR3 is TGTGCCAGCAGTCCCCCTCGGGGGGCATGGAAGAATGAGCAGTTCTTC.

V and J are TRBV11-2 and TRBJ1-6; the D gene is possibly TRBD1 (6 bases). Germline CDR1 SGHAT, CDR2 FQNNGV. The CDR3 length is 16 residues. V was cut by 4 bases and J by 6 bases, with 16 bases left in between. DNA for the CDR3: TGTGCCAGCAGCTCTTTGACAGGCTTCCGTAATTCACCCCTCCACTTT. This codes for CASSSLTGFRNSPLHF.